This T cell receptor (beta chain) was documented in a study of blood T cells in healthy people across ages. Study-wide points: In the absence of known donor CMV status, changes in expanded clonotypes were possibly confounded. Estimated diversity across one million T cells was deemed an underestimate. The study found TCR beta diversity correlated strongly with naive T cell percentage.

With respect to this clonotype: Its antigen remains unknown.

A sample-barcoded 5' primer and a J-beta primer mix were used in a second PCR of roughly 7 to 11 cycles. Via MiXCR, TCRdb re-called the 5' RACE reads, giving one row per CDR3 protein. The data hold over 1,300,000 distinct CDR3 sequences, with 45% to 70% observed a single time. This TCR was sampled from a man aged 18-30 years in good health. The sequenced sample was blood.

The CDR3 loop is CASSWTTKSSYEQYF. In DNA, the CDR3 is TGTGCCAGCAGTTGGACGACCAAGAGCTCCTACGAGCAGTACTTC. The chain is built from TRBV28 and TRBJ2-7; D unclear. Per germline, CDR1 MDHEN and CDR2 SYDVKM. This CDR3 comprises 15 residues. V lost 4 bases, J lost 0 bases, and 13 bases lay in between.